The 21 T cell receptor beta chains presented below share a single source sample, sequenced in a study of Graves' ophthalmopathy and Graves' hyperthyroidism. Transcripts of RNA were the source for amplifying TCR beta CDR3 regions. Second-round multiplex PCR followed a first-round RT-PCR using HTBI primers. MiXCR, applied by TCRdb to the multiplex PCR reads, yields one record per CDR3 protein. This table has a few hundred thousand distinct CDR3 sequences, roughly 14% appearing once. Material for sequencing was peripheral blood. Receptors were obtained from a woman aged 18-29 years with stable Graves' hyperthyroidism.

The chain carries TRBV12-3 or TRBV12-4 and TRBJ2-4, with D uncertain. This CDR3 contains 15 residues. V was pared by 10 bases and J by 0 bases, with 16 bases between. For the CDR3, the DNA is TGTGCCATCTCGGGTGTCTTCTTAGCCAAAAACATTCAGTACTTC. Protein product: CAISGVFLAKNIQYF.

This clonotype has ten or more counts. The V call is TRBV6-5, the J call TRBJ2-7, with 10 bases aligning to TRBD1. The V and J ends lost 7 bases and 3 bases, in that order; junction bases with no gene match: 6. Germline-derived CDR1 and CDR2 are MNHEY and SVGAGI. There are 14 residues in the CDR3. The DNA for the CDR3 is TGTGCCAGCAACTCCCGGGACAGGGGCTACGAGCAGTACTTC. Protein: CASNSRDRGYEQYF.

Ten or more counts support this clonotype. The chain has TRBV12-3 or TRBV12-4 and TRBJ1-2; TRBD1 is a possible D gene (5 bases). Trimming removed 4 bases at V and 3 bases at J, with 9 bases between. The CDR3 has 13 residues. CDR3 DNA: TGTGCCAGCAGTTGGGGGGACCACTATGGCTACACCTTC. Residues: CASSWGDHYGYTF.

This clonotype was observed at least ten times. The chain's CDR3 is CASTRGVTGELFF. For the CDR3, the DNA is TGTGCCAGCACCAGGGGGGTCACCGGGGAGCTGTTTTTT. J is TRBJ2-2 and V is TRBV7-6; D perhaps matches TRBD1 (7 bases). This CDR3 contains 13 residues. With 7 bases removed from V and 4 bases from J, the gap between germline ends came to 10 bases. Germline V gene lookup returns CDR1 SGHVS and CDR2 FNYEAQ. Combining the CDR3 with reference TRBV7-6 and TRBJ2-2 gives the whole variable domain GAGVSQSPRYKVTKRGQDVALRCDPISGHVSLYWYRQALGQGPEFLTYFNYEAQQDKSGLPNDRFSAERPEGSISTLTIQRTEQRDSAMYRCASTRGVTGELFFGEGSRLTVL.

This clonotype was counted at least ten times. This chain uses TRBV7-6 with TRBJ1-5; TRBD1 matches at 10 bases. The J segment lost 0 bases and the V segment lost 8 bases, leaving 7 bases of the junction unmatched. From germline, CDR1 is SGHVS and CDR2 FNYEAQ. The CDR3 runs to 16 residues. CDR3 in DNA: TGTGCCAGCGGGACAGGGGACGATTATAGCAATCAGCCCCAGCATTTT. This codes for CASGTGDDYSNQPQHF. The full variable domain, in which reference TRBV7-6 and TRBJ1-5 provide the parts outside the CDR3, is GAGVSQSPRYKVTKRGQDVALRCDPISGHVSLYWYRQALGQGPEFLTYFNYEAQQDKSGLPNDRFSAERPEGSISTLTIQRTEQRDSAMYRCASGTGDDYSNQPQHFGDGTRLSIL.

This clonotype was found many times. The CDR3 sequence is CASRLNQLNTEAFF. The CDR3 DNA reads TGTGCCAGCAGACTTAATCAATTGAACACTGAAGCTTTCTTT. The rearrangement joins TRBV11-2 to TRBJ1-1, with unresolved D. V was clipped by 6 bases and J by 0 bases, with 11 bases between them. CDR1 SGHAT and CDR2 FQNNGV come from the germline V gene. The CDR3 sequence is 14 residues long.

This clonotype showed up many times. The CDR3 DNA reads as TGTGCCAGCAGCCCCCGGACTAGCCAAGAGACCCAGTACTTC. It is translated as CASSPRTSQETQYF. This chain joins TRBV7-2 and TRBJ2-5, with 7 nucleotides matching TRBD2. V lost 5 bases to trimming and J lost 1 base; unmatched junction nucleotides: 4. The CDR3 covers 14 residues. Germline loops: CDR1 SGHTA, CDR2 FQGNSA.

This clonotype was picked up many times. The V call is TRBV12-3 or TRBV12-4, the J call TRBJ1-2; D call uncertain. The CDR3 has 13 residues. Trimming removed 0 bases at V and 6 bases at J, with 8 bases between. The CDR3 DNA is TGTGCCAGCAGTTTAGCGAAGACGGATGGCTACACCTTC. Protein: CASSLAKTDGYTF.

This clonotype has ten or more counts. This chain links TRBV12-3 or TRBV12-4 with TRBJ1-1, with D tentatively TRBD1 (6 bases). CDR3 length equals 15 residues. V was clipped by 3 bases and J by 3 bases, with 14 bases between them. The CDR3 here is CASSLGASADTEAFF. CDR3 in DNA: TGTGCCAGCAGTTTGGGGGCGTCGGCGGACACTGAAGCTTTCTTT.

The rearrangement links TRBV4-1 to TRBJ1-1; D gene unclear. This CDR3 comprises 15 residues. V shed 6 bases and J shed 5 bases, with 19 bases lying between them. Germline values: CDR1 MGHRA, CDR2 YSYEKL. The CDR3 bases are TGCGCCAGCAGTTCCTCGGAGGGAGAAAGGACTGAAGCTTTCTTT. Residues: CASSSSEGERTEAFF.

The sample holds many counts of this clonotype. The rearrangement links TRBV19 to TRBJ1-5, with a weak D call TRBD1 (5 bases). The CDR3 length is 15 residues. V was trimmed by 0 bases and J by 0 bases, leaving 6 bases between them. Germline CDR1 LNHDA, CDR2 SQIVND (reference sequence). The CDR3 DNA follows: TGTGCCAGTAGTATAGAGGGGCGTAGCAATCAGCCCCAGCATTTT. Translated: CASSIEGRSNQPQHF.

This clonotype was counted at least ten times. The CDR3 DNA is TGTGCCACCAGTGCCCCTAGGGGGGGCCGCGGGGAGACCCAGTACTTC. It translates to CATSAPRGGRGETQYF. V usage is TRBV24-1 and J usage is TRBJ2-5, with D perhaps TRBD2 (7 bases). Germline values: CDR1 KGHDR, CDR2 SFDVKD. The CDR3 spans 16 residues. Between the trimmed V and J ends, which lost 5 bases and 5 bases, there was a span of 20 bases.

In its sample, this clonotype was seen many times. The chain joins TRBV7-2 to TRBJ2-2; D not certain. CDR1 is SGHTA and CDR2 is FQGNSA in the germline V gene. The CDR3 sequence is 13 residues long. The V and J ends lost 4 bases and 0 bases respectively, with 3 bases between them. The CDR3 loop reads CASSSANTGELFF. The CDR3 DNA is TGTGCCAGCAGCTCCGCGAACACCGGGGAGCTGTTTTTT.

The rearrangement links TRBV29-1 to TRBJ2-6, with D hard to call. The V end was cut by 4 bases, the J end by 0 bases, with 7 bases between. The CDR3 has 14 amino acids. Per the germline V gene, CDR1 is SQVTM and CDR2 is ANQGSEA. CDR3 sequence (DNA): TGCAGCGTTGGGAAGATCTCTGGGGCCAACGTCCTGACTTTC. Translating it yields CSVGKISGANVLTF.

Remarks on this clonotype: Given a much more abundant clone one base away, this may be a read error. The DNA for the CDR3 is TGCGCCAGCAGCTCGGAACTAGCCCGAGAGACCCAGTACTTC. Translating it yields CASSSELARETQYF. J is TRBJ2-5 and V is TRBV5-1; a possible D gene is TRBD2 (6 bases). V gave up 3 bases and J gave up 4 bases, with 13 bases separating them. The germline V gene encodes CDR1 SGHRS and CDR2 YFSETQ. The CDR3 has 14 residues.

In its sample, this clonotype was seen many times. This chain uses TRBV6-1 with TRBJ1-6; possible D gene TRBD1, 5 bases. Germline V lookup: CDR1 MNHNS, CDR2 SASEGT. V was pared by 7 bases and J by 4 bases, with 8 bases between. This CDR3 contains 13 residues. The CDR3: CASKTDYNSPLHF. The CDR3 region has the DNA TGTGCCAGCAAGACAGATTATAATTCACCCCTCCACTTT.

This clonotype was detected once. In DNA, the CDR3 is TGCGCCAGCAGCCAACCTACAGAGGGACATCGTCAGCCCCAGCATTTT. Translating gives CASSQPTEGHRQPQHF. V and J are TRBV4-1 and TRBJ1-5, with TRBD1 as a possible D gene (6 bases). V shed 2 bases and J shed 6 bases, with 17 bases lying between them. The CDR3 is made up of 16 amino acids. The V gene's germline CDR1 is MGHRA and CDR2 YSYEKL.

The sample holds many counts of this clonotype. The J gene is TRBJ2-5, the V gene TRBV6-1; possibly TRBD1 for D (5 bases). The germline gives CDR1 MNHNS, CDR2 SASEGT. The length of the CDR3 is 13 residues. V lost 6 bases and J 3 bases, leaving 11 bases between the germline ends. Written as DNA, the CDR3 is TGTGCCAGCAGGGACACAGGTGAAGAGACCCAGTACTTC. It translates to CASRDTGEETQYF.

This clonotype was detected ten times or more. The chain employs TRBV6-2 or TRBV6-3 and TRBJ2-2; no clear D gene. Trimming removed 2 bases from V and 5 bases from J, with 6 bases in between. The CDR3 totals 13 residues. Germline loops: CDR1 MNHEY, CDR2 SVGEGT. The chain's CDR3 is CASSYEWTGELFF. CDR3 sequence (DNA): TGTGCCAGCAGTTACGAGTGGACCGGGGAGCTGTTTTTT.

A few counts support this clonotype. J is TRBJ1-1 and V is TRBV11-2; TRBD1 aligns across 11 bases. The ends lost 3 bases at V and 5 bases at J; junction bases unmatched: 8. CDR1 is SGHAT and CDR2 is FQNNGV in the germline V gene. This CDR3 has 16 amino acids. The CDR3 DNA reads TGTGCCAGCAGCTTTATTCGGGGACAGGGGGAAACTGAAGCTTTCTTT. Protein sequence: CASSFIRGQGETEAFF.

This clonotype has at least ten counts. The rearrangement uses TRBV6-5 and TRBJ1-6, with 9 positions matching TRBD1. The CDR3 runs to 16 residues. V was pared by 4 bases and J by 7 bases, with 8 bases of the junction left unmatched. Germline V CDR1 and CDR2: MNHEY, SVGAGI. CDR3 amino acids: CASSSPTGGWNSPLHF. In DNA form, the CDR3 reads TGTGCCAGCAGTTCCCCCACAGGGGGCTGGAATTCACCCCTCCACTTT.